The source of this T cell receptor beta chain is a study of blood T cell repertoires in COVID-19. CDR1 is SGHVS, CDR2 FQNEAQ, per germline. The CDR3 sequence is 16 residues long. J lost 0 bases, V lost 4 bases, and 5 bases had no gene match. Authors' data handling: The assay estimated nucleated cells by amplifying reference gene primers. The assay was immunoSEQ multiplex PCR, and TCRdb's table has in-frame clones only and misses some. V, J and clone size were drawn from that table, and D and trimming were deduced from the DNA. Among 100,000 to 150,000 clones listed, less than 90% were seen once. The chain is built from TRBV7-8 and TRBJ2-3; 9 nucleotides align to TRBD2. The clonotype was recovered from a man at least 80 years old with active or convalescent COVID-19. Sequenced input: peripheral blood. The CDR3 nucleotides read TGTGCCAGCAGCTCATTAGCGGGAGAAAGCACAGATACGCAGTATTTT. It encodes CASSSLAGESTDTQYF.